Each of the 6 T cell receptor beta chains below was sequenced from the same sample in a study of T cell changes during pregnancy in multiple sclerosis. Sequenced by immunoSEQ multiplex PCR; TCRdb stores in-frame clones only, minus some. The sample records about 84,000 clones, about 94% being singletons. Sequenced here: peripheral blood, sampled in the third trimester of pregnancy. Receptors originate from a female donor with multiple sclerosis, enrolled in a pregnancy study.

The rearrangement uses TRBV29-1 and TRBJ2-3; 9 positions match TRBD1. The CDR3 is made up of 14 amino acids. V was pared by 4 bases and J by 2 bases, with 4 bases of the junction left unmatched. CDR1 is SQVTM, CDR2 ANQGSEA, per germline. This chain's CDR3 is CSVAGTGITDTQYF. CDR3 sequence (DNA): TGCAGCGTTGCCGGGACAGGGATCACAGATACGCAGTATTTT.

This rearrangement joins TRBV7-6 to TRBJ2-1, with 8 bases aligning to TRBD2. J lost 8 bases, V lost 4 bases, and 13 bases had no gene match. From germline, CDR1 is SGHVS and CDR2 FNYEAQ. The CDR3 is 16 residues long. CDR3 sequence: CASSSGAGARRDEQFF. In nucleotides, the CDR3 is TGTGCCAGCAGCTCGGGAGCGGGGGCCCGAAGGGATGAGCAGTTCTTC.

CDR3 sequence (DNA): TGTGCCAGCAGTTACGGTACGGGACACCGCTCCTACGAGCAGTACTTC. It yields the protein CASSYGTGHRSYEQYF. The chain has TRBV6-5 and TRBJ2-7; tentative D call: TRBD1 (6 bases). The CDR3 extends over 16 amino acids. CDR1 is MNHEY, CDR2 SVGAGI, per germline. The V and J ends lost 2 bases and 0 bases respectively, with 14 bases between them.

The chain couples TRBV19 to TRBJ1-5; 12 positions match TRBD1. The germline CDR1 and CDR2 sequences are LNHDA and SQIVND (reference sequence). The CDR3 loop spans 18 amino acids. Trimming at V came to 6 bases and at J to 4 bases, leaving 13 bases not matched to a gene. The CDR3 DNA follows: TGTGCCAGTAGCATTTACGGGGGACAGGGGGCCTCAAATCAGCCCCAGCATTTT. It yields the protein CASSIYGGQGASNQPQHF.

The CDR3 sequence is CASHSGGTWGTEAFF. For the CDR3, the DNA is TGCGCCAGCCACTCGGGGGGCACTTGGGGCACTGAAGCTTTCTTT. This chain connects TRBV5-1 to TRBJ1-1; weak D call: TRBD1 (6 bases). Germline-derived CDR1 and CDR2 are SGHRS and YFSETQ. V was pared by 7 bases and J by 4 bases, with 20 bases between. This CDR3 is built from 15 residues. Together with reference TRBV5-1 and TRBJ1-1, the CDR3 gives the full variable domain: KAGVTQTPRYLIKTRGQQVTLSCSPISGHRSVSWYQQTPGQGLQFLFEYFSETQRNKGNFPGRFSGRQFSNSRSEMNVSTLELGDSALYLCASHSGGTWGTEAFFGQGTRLTVV.

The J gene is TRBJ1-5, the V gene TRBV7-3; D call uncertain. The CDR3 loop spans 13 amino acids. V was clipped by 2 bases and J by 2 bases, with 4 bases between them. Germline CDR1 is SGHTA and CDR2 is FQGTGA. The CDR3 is CASSLQGNQPQHF. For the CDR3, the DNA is TGTGCCAGCAGCTTACAGGGCAATCAGCCCCAGCATTTT.